Listed below are T cell receptor beta chains from one sample, sequenced in a study of chemoradiotherapy in HPV16-positive cancers. The protocol was immunoSEQ multiplex PCR, while the TCRdb copy is restricted to in-frame clones and leaves out a portion. The sample contains around 40,000 clones, 76% of which appear only once. Sample: blood, taken from a patient who underwent chemoradiotherapy. Source of these receptors: a human donor with HPV-associated anogenital cancer. Each CDR3 is given with its conserved first and last residue. Fields, in order: D gene, V gene, clone size, CDR3 length, J gene, CDR3 protein, CDR3 DNA. The D gene is left open where the match is weak. Clone size is not always given. Where it is, it says once, few, many or a class for expanded clones.

TRBD2	TRBV7-3	NA	14	TRBJ2-1	CASSLGLAGNEQFF	TGTGCCAGCAGCTTAGGTCTAGCGGGGAATGAGCAGTTCTTC
NA	TRBV15	NA	13	TRBJ1-1	CATSSLWGTEAFF	TGTGCCACCAGCAGTCTTTGGGGCACTGAAGCTTTCTTT
NA	TRBV30	NA	13	TRBJ1-1	CAWSVLVNTEAFF	TGTGCCTGGAGTGTACTGGTGAACACTGAAGCTTTCTTT
TRBD2	TRBV4-2	NA	16	TRBJ2-2	CASSQISGGATGELFF	TGTGCCAGCAGCCAGATAAGCGGGGGGGCGACCGGGGAGCTGTTTTTT
TRBD1	TRBV27	NA	14	TRBJ2-3	CASSPGTDRATQYF	TGTGCCAGCAGTCCCGGGACAGATCGTGCTACGCAGTATTTT
TRBD1	TRBV5-1	NA	15	TRBJ1-4	CASSWGTGDNEKLFF	TGCGCCAGCAGCTGGGGGACAGGGGATAATGAAAAACTGTTTTTT
TRBD1	TRBV9	NA	18	TRBJ2-3	CASSVGTGGPVRTDTQYF	TGTGCCAGCAGCGTCGGGACAGGGGGCCCCGTTCGCACAGATACGCAGTATTTT
NA	TRBV2	once	12	TRBJ1-1	CASSNSWVEAFF	TGTGCCAGCAGTAACTCATGGGTTGAAGCTTTCTTT
TRBD1	TRBV5-6	NA	15	TRBJ1-1	CASSPTGQGRTEAFF	TGTGCCAGCAGCCCCACGGGACAGGGCAGGACTGAAGCTTTCTTT
NA	TRBV7-3	NA	15	TRBJ2-1	CASSLGPAVDREQFF	TGTGCCAGCAGCTTAGGCCCGGCGGTCGACAGGGAGCAGTTCTTC
TRBD1	TRBV7-9	few	15	TRBJ1-2	CASSPRTGLSSLWTF	TGTGCCAGCAGCCCCCGGACAGGGCTTTCGAGTTTGTGGACCTTC
NA	TRBV5-8	NA	16	TRBJ2-1	CASSVGTSSSYNEQFF	TGTGCCAGCAGCGTGGGGACGTCGAGCTCCTACAATGAGCAGTTCTTC
TRBD1	TRBV11-2	once	18	TRBJ2-6	CASSQVPGQGSGANVLTF	TGTGCCAGCAGCCAAGTACCGGGACAGGGCTCTGGGGCCAACGTCCTGACTTTC
NA	TRBV7-8	NA	11	TRBJ1-1	CASSLAREAFF	TGTGCCAGCAGCTTAGCGCGCGAGGCTTTCTTT
NA	TRBV6-6	NA	15	TRBJ2-7	CASSSPTLGNYEQYF	TGTGCCAGCAGTTCCCCGACGCTGGGCAACTACGAGCAGTACTTC
NA	TRBV30	NA	12	TRBJ1-1	CAWSLENTEAFF	TGTGCCTGGAGTCTCGAGAACACTGAAGCTTTCTTT
TRBD1	TRBV4-2	NA	16	TRBJ1-2	CASSQGDMTGTLGYTF	TGTGCCAGCAGCCAGGGGGATATGACAGGGACCCTTGGCTACACCTTC
NA	TRBV19	NA	17	TRBJ2-7	CASSGASKVKKWSEQYF	TGTGCCAGTAGTGGGGCCTCCAAGGTCAAAAAATGGAGCGAGCAGTACTTC
NA	TRBV19	NA	13	TRBJ1-1	CASSIDLGPEAFF	TGTGCCAGTAGTATAGACCTGGGCCCCGAAGCTTTCTTT
NA	TRBV10-2	few	12	TRBJ1-2	CASSETGYGYTF	TGCGCCAGCAGTGAGACAGGCTATGGCTACACCTTC
NA	TRBV5-5	NA	13	TRBJ1-3	CASSVRSGNTIYF	TGTGCCAGCAGTGTGCGCTCTGGAAACACCATATATTTT
NA	TRBV14	NA	13	TRBJ1-1	CASSPLTGLEAFF	TGTGCCAGCAGCCCATTAACAGGGTTGGAAGCTTTCTTT
NA	TRBV9	NA	13	TRBJ1-2	CASSVGDIDGYTF	TGTGCCAGCAGCGTAGGGGACATAGATGGCTACACCTTC
NA	TRBV4-3	NA	12	TRBJ2-2	CASSQVTGELFF	TGCGCCAGCAGCCAAGTGACCGGGGAGCTGTTTTTT